This T cell receptor beta chain stems from a study of radiotherapy plus CTLA-4 blockade in lung cancer. Background on the study: Of the patients, 15% to 20% showed objective responses and around 34% attained disease control. Overall study results and limits: Once radiotherapy plus ipilimumab had been given, TCR clones derived from tumor expanded in blood. The authors reported that early blood T cell clone dynamics, with interferon-beta, best predicted response.

There are 15 residues in the CDR3. The germline CDR1 and CDR2 sequences are SGHVS and FQNEAQ. With 2 bases clipped from V and 5 bases from J, the junction kept 6 bases outside the gene matches. TCRdb's table, derived via immunoSEQ multiplex PCR, lists solely in-frame clones and lacks some. The sample records around 44,000 clones, 65% to 90% being singletons. Details on this clone: Its antigen is currently unknown.

Chemo-refractory metastatic non-small-cell lung cancer patients received focal radiation with ipilimumab CTLA-4 blockade. The material was peripheral blood, obtained from a patient treated with radiotherapy plus ipilimumab. The J gene is TRBJ2-1, the V gene TRBV7-8, with 7 bases aligning to TRBD2. The TCR originated in a human donor with non-small cell lung cancer that progressed on radiotherapy plus ipilimumab. Some clones in this sample may be carry-over from other donors' samples. The DNA for the CDR3 is TGTGCCAGCAGCTTATGGCGGGAGTCCCACAATGAGCAGTTCTTC. Translating gives CASSLWRESHNEQFF.